The rows below give T cell receptor beta chains drawn from one sample of a study of shared clonotypes between healthy human individuals. Method: immunoSEQ multiplex PCR; TCRdb's copy keeps in-frame clones and lacks some. The sample lists 1,100,000 or so clones; roughly 74% were seen once. The material sequenced was memory CD4+ T cells from PBMCs. The source of these receptors is a man aged 18 to 29 in good health. Some clones in this sample may be carry-over from other donors' samples. Both conserved end residues are part of each CDR3. Fields, in order: V gene, CDR3 protein.

TRBV7-8 | CASRQWGGATSYQETQYF
TRBV13 | CASSLRPGGRVSDTQYF
TRBV2 | CASSVSGPYNEQFF
TRBV2 | CASSLQGRVAFF
TRBV14 | CASSQRSPAVEKLFF
TRBV5-1 | CASSSLAGTSYNEQFF
TRBV30 | CAWRRLAGEDTQYF
TRBV4-2 | CASSQEVAGYGYTF
TRBV7-2 | CASSLVHTTNEKLFF
TRBV18 | CASSPPRDRGRTEAFF
TRBV7-9 | CASTTSNTGELFF
TRBV9 | CASSLTGDNSPLHF
TRBV9 | CASSPDPSPTDTQYF
TRBV4-2 | CASSQPGTSGSETQYF
TRBV7-2 | CASSLDLAESYEQYF
TRBV9 | CASSAQVGNYGYTF
TRBV7-2 | CASSLARTVNQPQHF
TRBV2 | CASIFPGEGKAYGYTF
TRBV7-2 | CASSLLGGRGTDTQYF
TRBV30 | CAWSGGSGTYYEQYF
TRBV7-9 | CASSFEGSTEAFF
TRBV2 | CASTYGAGDMEQFF
TRBV28 | CASSLGTSGRAGTGELFF
TRBV5-6 | CASTSEFAGYEQYF
TRBV5-1 | CASSEGTVYEQYF
TRBV11-1 | CASSSAGLAWGELFF
TRBV30 | CAWSVRTGINYGYTF
TRBV7-6 | CASSLSGRASYNEQFF
TRBV10-3 | CAIATPLTEAFF
TRBV11-1 | CASTPQFGTEAFF
TRBV19 | CASSPEDSQGWGSGYTF
TRBV28 | CASTPQSHEQYF
TRBV4-3 | CASSQGGGSGGAGNTIYF
TRBV4-3 | CASSQETGGSSGPYQETQYF
TRBV7-9 | CASSQGSGANVLTF
TRBV27 | CASSLISGLSYEQYF
TRBV18 | CASSPWSAATYEQYF
TRBV6-1 | CASIFDRGGYGYTF
TRBV7-2 | CASSLDLAYNEQFF
TRBV19 | CASSTEGTGSRKAFF
TRBV10-3 | CAISESGSANTGELFF
TRBV5-6 | CASSIQGINEQFF
TRBV2 | CASSAVYNEQFF